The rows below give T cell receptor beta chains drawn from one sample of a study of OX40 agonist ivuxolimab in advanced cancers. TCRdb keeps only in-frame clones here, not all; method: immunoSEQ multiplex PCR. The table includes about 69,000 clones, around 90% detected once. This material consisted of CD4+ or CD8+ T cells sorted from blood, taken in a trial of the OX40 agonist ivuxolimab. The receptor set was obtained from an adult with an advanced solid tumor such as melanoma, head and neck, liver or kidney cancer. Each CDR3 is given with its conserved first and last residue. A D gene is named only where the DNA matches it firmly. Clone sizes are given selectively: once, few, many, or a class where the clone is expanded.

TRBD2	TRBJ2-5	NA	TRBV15	CATSRTGTSGRGQETQYF	TGTGCCACCAGCAGAACCGGGACTAGCGGGAGGGGCCAAGAGACCCAGTACTTC
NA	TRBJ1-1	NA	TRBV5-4	CASSLQENTEAFF	TGTGCCAGCAGCTTACAGGAGAACACTGAAGCTTTCTTT
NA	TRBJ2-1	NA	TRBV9	CASSVAPGPGRNEQFF	TGTGCCAGCAGCGTAGCTCCGGGCCCAGGACGCAATGAGCAGTTCTTC
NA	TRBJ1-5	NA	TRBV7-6	CASSLGWGQPQHF	TGTGCCAGCAGCTTAGGGTGGGGTCAGCCCCAGCATTTT
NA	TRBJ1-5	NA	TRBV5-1	CASSYRSGQPQHF	TGCGCCAGCAGCTACAGGAGTGGTCAGCCCCAGCATTTT
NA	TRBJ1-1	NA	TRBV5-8	CASTRQPPFEAFF	TGTGCCAGCACCAGACAGCCACCTTTTGAAGCTTTCTTT
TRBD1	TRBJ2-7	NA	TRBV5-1	CASSLGQGKYEQYF	TGCGCCAGCAGCTTGGGACAGGGAAAATACGAGCAGTACTTC
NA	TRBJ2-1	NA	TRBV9	CASSAGGLHYNEQFF	TGTGCCAGCAGCGCCGGGGGTCTACACTACAATGAGCAGTTCTTC
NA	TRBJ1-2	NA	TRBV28	CASSLRSAVYGYTF	TGTGCCAGCAGCCTGAGGTCGGCAGTATATGGCTACACCTTC
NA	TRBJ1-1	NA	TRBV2	CARDGTTPLEAFF	TGTGCCAGGGATGGAACAACTCCCCTTGAAGCTTTCTTT
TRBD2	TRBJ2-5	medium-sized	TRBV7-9	CASTSSREGLRETQYF	TGTGCCAGCACCTCCAGCCGGGAGGGCCTGAGAGAGACCCAGTACTTC
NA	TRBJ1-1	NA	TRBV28	CASSSRVGEAFF	TGTGCCAGCAGTTCCCGGGTTGGGGAAGCTTTCTTT
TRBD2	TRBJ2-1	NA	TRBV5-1	CASSSGLAGGFEQFF	TGCGCCAGCAGCTCCGGACTAGCGGGTGGTTTTGAGCAGTTCTTC
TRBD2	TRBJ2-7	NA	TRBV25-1	CASSGGTSGNYEQYF	TGTGCCAGCAGTGGTGGGACTAGCGGGAATTACGAGCAGTACTTC
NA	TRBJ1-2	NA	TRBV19	CASAWAAYGYTF	TGTGCCAGTGCATGGGCAGCCTATGGCTACACCTTC
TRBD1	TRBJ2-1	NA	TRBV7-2	CASSLGQGLYNEQFF	TGTGCCAGCAGCTTGGGACAGGGGCTATACAATGAGCAGTTCTTC
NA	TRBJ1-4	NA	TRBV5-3	CARSSRKGPANEKLFF	TGTGCCAGAAGTTCGAGGAAGGGGCCAGCTAATGAAAAACTGTTTTTT